One and the same sample provided the 11 T cell receptor beta chains below, sequenced in a study of cytomegalovirus exposure and HLA in healthy donors. In the PCR, 60 Vbeta and 13 Jbeta primers were used. Assay used: immunoSEQ multiplex PCR; TCRdb lists only in-frame clones, some missing. The table lists some 120,000 clones, over 60% of them singletons. Source material: PBMCs. Receptors were obtained from a woman younger than 45 in good health and CMV-seronegative.

Only a few counts were recorded for this clone. This rearrangement joins TRBV9 to TRBJ2-7; TRBD2 agrees at 10 bases. The V gene's germline CDR1 is SGDLS and CDR2 YYNGEE. Germline trimming cut 0 bases from V and 3 bases from J; bases unmatched to any gene: 6. This CDR3 comprises 16 residues. The CDR3 sequence: CASSVGATSGLYEQYF. The CDR3 nucleotides are TGTGCCAGCAGCGTAGGGGCGACTAGCGGGCTCTACGAGCAGTACTTC.

This clone was seen more than once but under ten times. CDR3 protein: CASSSTGVTQETQYF. CDR3 DNA sequence: TGTGCCAGCAGCTCCACAGGGGTTACCCAAGAGACCCAGTACTTC. The chain recombines TRBV7-2 with TRBJ2-5; 7 nucleotides align to TRBD1. The germline CDR1 and CDR2 sequences are SGHTA and FQGNSA. This CDR3 region has 15 residues. With V trimmed by 4 bases and J by 1 base, 6 bases remained unmatched.

The chain has TRBV7-9 and TRBJ2-1, with TRBD1 as a possible D gene (5 bases). The CDR3 length is 13 residues. Germline loops: CDR1 SEHNR, CDR2 FQNEAQ (reference sequence). V was shortened by 6 bases and J by 4 bases, with 10 bases between the two germline ends. DNA for the CDR3: TGTGCCAGCAGAGACAGCTCTTACAATGAGCAGTTCTTC. Protein product: CASRDSSYNEQFF.

This clone was seen only once. This chain connects TRBV7-2 to TRBJ2-3, with D possibly TRBD1 on 5 matching bases. Trimming removed 5 bases at V and 5 bases at J, with 8 bases between. The germline gives CDR1 SGHTA, CDR2 FQGNSA. This CDR3 is 12 amino acids long. CDR3 sequence reads: CASSPGLDTQYF. As DNA, the CDR3 is TGTGCCAGCAGCCCAGGGCTAGATACGCAGTATTTT.

This chain links TRBV4-2 with TRBJ1-1; 8 nucleotides agree with TRBD1. The V gene's germline CDR1 is LGHNA and CDR2 YNFKEQ. The CDR3 sequence is 15 residues long. Losses at the gene ends were 3 bases for V and 1 base for J; bases not matched to a gene: 4. The CDR3 loop is CASSHTTGANTEAFF. CDR3 DNA: TGTGCCAGCAGCCACACGACAGGGGCGAACACTGAAGCTTTCTTT.

This chain joins TRBV13 and TRBJ1-1; D remains ambiguous. Trimming shortened V by 5 bases and J by 5 bases, and 9 bases separated the two germline ends. Germline V gives CDR1 PRHDT, CDR2 FYEKMQ (reference sequence). The CDR3 is made up of 12 amino acids. Here the CDR3 DNA reads TGTGCCAGCAGCCCCTCTTTGACTGAAGCTTTCTTT. The encoded protein is CASSPSLTEAFF.

This chain uses TRBV19 with TRBJ2-5, with 8 positions matching TRBD2. The CDR3 consists of 15 residues. Germline loops: CDR1 LNHDA, CDR2 SQIVND (reference sequence). Trimming took 5 bases from V and 1 from J; bases not matched to a gene: 6. The CDR3 nucleotides read TGTGCCAGTAGTGACAGCGGGAGTCCCCAAGAGACCCAGTACTTC. It translates to CASSDSGSPQETQYF.

V usage is TRBV28 and J usage is TRBJ2-1; 8 nucleotides line up with TRBD2. V gave up 6 bases and J gave up 5 bases; unmatched junction bases: 9. Germline values: CDR1 MDHEN, CDR2 SYDVKM. This CDR3 is 15 amino acids long. The CDR3 reads CASSTWVAGNNEQFF. The CDR3 coding sequence is TGTGCCAGCAGCACATGGGTAGCGGGGAACAATGAGCAGTTCTTC.

This CDR3 reads CASSFGTSGNNEQFF. The CDR3 DNA follows: TGTGCCAGCAGCTTCGGGACTAGCGGAAACAATGAGCAGTTCTTC. The chain combines TRBV7-9 with TRBJ2-1, with 11 bases matching TRBD2. From germline, CDR1 is SEHNR and CDR2 FQNEAQ (reference sequence). Trimming at V came to 3 bases and at J to 5 bases, leaving 3 bases not matched to a gene. There are 15 residues in the CDR3. Looking up the rest from reference TRBV7-9 and TRBJ2-1 gives the full variable domain: DTGVSQNPRHKITKRGQNVTFRCDPISEHNRLYWYRQTLGQGPEFLTYFQNEAQLEKSRLLSDRFSAERPKGSFSTLEIQRTEQGDSAMYLCASSFGTSGNNEQFFGPGTRLTVL.

The chain combines TRBV5-6 with TRBJ2-7; 10 positions match TRBD2. V lost 4 bases, J lost 7 bases, and 8 bases stayed unmatched. CDR3 size: 14 residues. Germline V gene data show CDR1 as SGHDT and CDR2 as YYEEEE. CDR3 in DNA: TGTGCCAGCAGCCAGCGGGAGGGCCAGGGTGAGCAGTACTTC. Its protein product is CASSQREGQGEQYF.

V gene TRBV19 combines with J gene TRBJ1-1; TRBD1 matches 10 bases. Germline V gives CDR1 LNHDA, CDR2 SQIVND (reference sequence). This CDR3 has 16 residues. With 5 bases clipped from V and 3 bases from J, the junction kept 9 bases outside the gene matches. The CDR3 DNA follows: TGTGCCAGTAGTTACCGGGACAGGGGACAGGACACTGAAGCTTTCTTT. Its translation is CASSYRDRGQDTEAFF.